This T cell receptor beta chain is drawn from a study of cytomegalovirus exposure and HLA in healthy donors. Study-level information: As released early, the data held 85 million to 95 million unique TCRs from HLA-typed donors. Study-level results: Fewer N-insertions than the roughly 630-donor mean were reportedly shown by an Asian-associated ancestry cluster in a later analysis.

The donors were healthy bone marrow donors. The V gene end was trimmed by 1 base and the J gene end by 8 bases; junction bases not matched to a gene: 15. Looked up from germline, CDR1 is MGHRA and CDR2 is YSYEKL. The CDR3 covers 20 residues. On this clone: The antigen is unknown.

PCR amplification relied on 60 Vbeta primers (plus 13 Jbeta primers). Authors' processing steps: Later, some 79 million unique TCR beta chains were counted in an analysis, and approximately 10 million of them were shared. Using immunoSEQ multiplex PCR, the repertoire was profiled, and TCRdb retains in-frame clones only, with some absent. The D gene and trimming were derived from the DNA, and the V and J assignments and clone size from that table. Of 170,000 or so clones in the sample, about 80% are singletons; the top ten hold about 7%. This TCR came from a man between 25 and 39 years old in good health and CMV-seropositive. The source material was PBMCs. The chain uses TRBV4-1 and TRBJ1-6; 12 bases align to TRBD1. This CDR3 is CASSQAPGTGGIGGHSPLHF. The CDR3 region has the DNA TGCGCCAGCAGCCAAGCCCCAGGGACAGGGGGCATCGGGGGGCATTCACCCCTCCACTTT.